The rows below give T cell receptor beta chains drawn from one sample of a study of OX40 agonist ivuxolimab in advanced cancers. Here immunoSEQ multiplex PCR was the method, and the copy in TCRdb shows in-frame clones only, minus some. The data contain 60,000 to 75,000 clones, around 92% of them singletons. This material consisted of CD4+ or CD8+ T cells sorted from blood, taken in a trial of the OX40 agonist ivuxolimab. The receptors were sampled from an adult with an advanced solid tumor such as melanoma, head and neck, liver or kidney cancer. CDR3s include the opening cysteine and the closing phenylalanine or tryptophan. D genes are given only for firm matches. Clone size is stated in some rows and not others, as once, few, many or a class when expanded.

clone_size	v_call	j_call	d_call	cdr3_aa	cdr3_nt
.	TRBV5-1	TRBJ1-5	.	CASSLGLGDQPQHF	TGCGCCAGCAGCTTGGGGCTTGGGGATCAGCCCCAGCATTTT
.	TRBV27	TRBJ2-7	.	CASSYFAGTESEQYF	TGTGCCAGCAGTTATTTTGCGGGGACCGAAAGTGAGCAGTACTTC
.	TRBV6-1	TRBJ1-1	.	CASSEGRNTEAFF	TGTGCCAGCAGTGAGGGGAGAAACACTGAAGCTTTCTTT
few	TRBV6-4	TRBJ2-1	TRBD2	CASSEGLAGGHEQFF	TGTGCCAGCAGTGAGGGACTAGCGGGGGGGCATGAGCAGTTCTTC
.	TRBV11-1	TRBJ1-1	TRBD1	CASSLAAGGNTEAFF	TGTGCCAGCAGCTTAGCAGCAGGGGGGAACACTGAAGCTTTCTTT
.	TRBV4-3	TRBJ2-7	TRBD1	CASSRTGGLDEQYF	TGCGCCAGCAGCCGAACAGGGGGGCTCGACGAGCAGTACTTC
.	TRBV11-2	TRBJ2-7	TRBD2	CASSFTSGGTYEQYF	TGTGCCAGCAGCTTTACTAGCGGGGGTACCTACGAGCAGTACTTC
.	TRBV11-2	TRBJ2-3	TRBD2	CASSSRAGGTDTQYF	TGTGCCAGCAGCTCACGAGCGGGGGGCACAGATACGCAGTATTTT
.	TRBV11-2	TRBJ2-7	.	CASSASGTVDSYEQYF	TGTGCCAGCAGCGCCTCCGGGACCGTAGACTCCTACGAGCAGTACTTC
.	TRBV6-5	TRBJ2-7	.	CASSYSQGAGEQYF	TGTGCCAGCAGTTACTCACAGGGTGCGGGTGAGCAGTACTTC
once	TRBV2	TRBJ2-5	.	CAQSHSDEETQYF	TGTGCCCAAAGCCATTCAGACGAGGAGACCCAGTACTTC
.	TRBV5-4	TRBJ1-1	.	CASSSKGRGEKAFF	TGTGCCAGCAGCTCTAAGGGCAGGGGCGAAAAAGCTTTCTTT
.	TRBV15	TRBJ1-6	.	CATSRDSMGLEDSPLHF	TGTGCCACCAGCAGAGATAGCATGGGACTCGAGGATTCACCCCTCCACTTT
.	TRBV15	TRBJ2-5	.	CATSPGRTTRGTQYF	TGTGCCACCAGCCCTGGTAGGACAACAAGGGGGACCCAGTACTTC
.	TRBV15	TRBJ1-5	TRBD1	CATSGDREGNQPQHF	TGTGCCACCAGCGGGGACAGGGAAGGCAATCAGCCCCAGCATTTT
.	TRBV5-6	TRBJ1-4	.	CASSPTGDNEKLFF	TGTGCCAGCAGCCCGACAGGTGATAATGAAAAACTGTTTTTT
.	TRBV7-9	TRBJ2-5	.	CASSLVGETQYF	TGTGCCAGCAGCTTAGTGGGGGAGACCCAGTACTTC
.	TRBV2	TRBJ2-3	TRBD1	CAGDREDTDTQYF	TGTGCCGGGGACAGGGAGGACACAGATACGCAGTATTTT
.	TRBV19	TRBJ2-1	TRBD2	CASRVSGSAYNEQFF	TGTGCCAGTAGGGTTAGCGGGAGCGCTTACAATGAGCAGTTCTTC
.	TRBV6-6	TRBJ2-5	.	CASSFPSTGLLETQYF	TGTGCCAGCAGTTTCCCCTCGACAGGCCTCCTAGAGACCCAGTACTTC
.	TRBV4-1	TRBJ2-1	TRBD2	CASSQERGGYNEQFF	TGCGCCAGCAGCCAAGAGCGGGGGGGATACAATGAGCAGTTCTTC
.	TRBV15	TRBJ2-1	.	CATSRDTVRILSSYNEQFF	TGTGCCACCAGCAGAGATACGGTACGGATTCTGAGCTCCTACAATGAGCAGTTCTTC
.	TRBV14	TRBJ1-1	.	CASSPIQGEGDTEAFF	TGTGCCAGCAGCCCAATACAGGGAGAGGGTGACACTGAAGCTTTCTTT
.	TRBV6-5	TRBJ1-4	.	CASSYSGRGNEKLFF	TGTGCCAGCAGTTACTCGGGCAGGGGTAATGAAAAACTGTTTTTT
.	TRBV14	TRBJ1-1	.	CASSQVILNTEAFF	TGTGCCAGCAGCCAAGTGATACTGAACACTGAAGCTTTCTTT
.	TRBV27	TRBJ1-1	.	CASTSGAEAFF	TGTGCCAGCACCTCGGGAGCGGAAGCTTTCTTT
.	TRBV7-3	TRBJ2-1	.	CASSQEQTSYNEQFF	TGTGCCAGCAGCCAAGAACAGACCTCCTACAATGAGCAGTTCTTC
once	TRBV7-9	TRBJ1-1	.	CASSLGFANTEAFF	TGTGCCAGCAGCTTAGGATTCGCGAACACTGAAGCTTTCTTT
.	TRBV30	TRBJ2-7	.	CAWSVHRVDEQYF	TGTGCCTGGAGTGTACACAGGGTGGACGAGCAGTACTTC
.	TRBV5-6	TRBJ1-1	.	CASSLVQAHEAFF	TGTGCCAGCAGCTTGGTACAGGCCCATGAAGCTTTCTTT
.	TRBV29-1	TRBJ2-1	.	CSVEGSDGGLVEQFF	TGCAGCGTTGAAGGGTCGGACGGGGGGCTTGTTGAGCAGTTCTTC